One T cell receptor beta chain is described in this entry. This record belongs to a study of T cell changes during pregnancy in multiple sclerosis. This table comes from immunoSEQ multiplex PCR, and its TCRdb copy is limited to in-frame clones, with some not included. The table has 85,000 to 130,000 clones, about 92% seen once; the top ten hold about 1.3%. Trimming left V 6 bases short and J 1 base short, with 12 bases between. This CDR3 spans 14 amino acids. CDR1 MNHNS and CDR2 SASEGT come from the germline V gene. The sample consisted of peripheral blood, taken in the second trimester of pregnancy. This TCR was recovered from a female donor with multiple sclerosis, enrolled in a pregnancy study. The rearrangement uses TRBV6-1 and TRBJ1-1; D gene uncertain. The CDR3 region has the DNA TGTGCCAGCAGGGAAAGTGGGAGGAACACTGAAGCTTTCTTT. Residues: CASRESGRNTEAFF.